Listed below are T cell receptor beta chains from one sample, sequenced in a study of OX40 agonist ivuxolimab in advanced cancers. The method was immunoSEQ multiplex PCR; TCRdb's version includes in-frame clones alone and lacks a portion of them. Here the sample spans fewer than 90,000 clones, 70% to 90% being singletons. The material was CD4+ or CD8+ T cells sorted from blood, obtained in a trial of the OX40 agonist ivuxolimab. The receptor set was obtained from an adult with an advanced solid tumor such as melanoma, head and neck, liver or kidney cancer. Both conserved end residues are part of each CDR3. A D gene is named only where the DNA matches it firmly. Only some rows state a clone size, as once, few, many or a class for expanded clones.

cdr3_nt: TGTGCCAGCAGTGAAGGTCTGGGGGCGTACGAGCAGTACTTC
cdr3_aa: CASSEGLGAYEQYF
j_call: TRBJ2-7
v_call: TRBV6-1
d_call: NA
clone_size: NA
cdr3_length: 14

cdr3_nt: TGTGCCAGCAGTGAATGGACAGGGATTGGGTCACCCCTCCACTTT
cdr3_aa: CASSEWTGIGSPLHF
j_call: TRBJ1-6
v_call: TRBV2
d_call: TRBD1
clone_size: few
cdr3_length: 15

cdr3_nt: TGTGCCAGCAGTTTATTGGCCCTCGAGAACCTACTCTCGGATGAGCAGTTCTTC
cdr3_aa: CASSLLALENLLSDEQFF
j_call: TRBJ2-1
v_call: TRBV27
d_call: NA
clone_size: NA
cdr3_length: 18

cdr3_nt: TGTGCCAGTAGTCTCACTGGGACAGGGCTAACCTTC
cdr3_aa: CASSLTGTGLTF
j_call: TRBJ1-2
v_call: TRBV19
d_call: TRBD1
clone_size: NA
cdr3_length: 12

cdr3_nt: TGTGCCAGCAGCCCCGGACCGGGTTCGCAAAACATTCAGTACTTC
cdr3_aa: CASSPGPGSQNIQYF
j_call: TRBJ2-4
v_call: TRBV6-6
d_call: NA
clone_size: once
cdr3_length: 15

cdr3_nt: TGTGCCAGCAGTTCCCCCTATCGCTATGGCTACACCTTC
cdr3_aa: CASSSPYRYGYTF
j_call: TRBJ1-2
v_call: TRBV28
d_call: NA
clone_size: NA
cdr3_length: 13

cdr3_nt: TGTGCCAGCAGTTTTTATCGACAGCCTCTCGAGCAGTACTTC
cdr3_aa: CASSFYRQPLEQYF
j_call: TRBJ2-7
v_call: TRBV27
d_call: NA
clone_size: NA
cdr3_length: 14

cdr3_nt: TGTGCCAGCAGCTTAGGGCAGTACGAGCAGTACTTC
cdr3_aa: CASSLGQYEQYF
j_call: TRBJ2-7
v_call: TRBV7-6
d_call: NA
clone_size: NA
cdr3_length: 12

cdr3_nt: TGTGCCAGCAGCCAAGGGACTAGCGGGGGCCGTCAAGAGACCCAGTACTTC
cdr3_aa: CASSQGTSGGRQETQYF
j_call: TRBJ2-5
v_call: TRBV14
d_call: TRBD2
clone_size: NA
cdr3_length: 17

cdr3_nt: TGTGCCAGTAGTATAGGTAAGATCATGAACACTGAAGCTTTCTTT
cdr3_aa: CASSIGKIMNTEAFF
j_call: TRBJ1-1
v_call: TRBV19
d_call: NA
clone_size: once
cdr3_length: 15

cdr3_nt: TGTGCCAGCAGCTTAGCCAGGGCCACTGAAGCTTTCTTT
cdr3_aa: CASSLARATEAFF
j_call: TRBJ1-1
v_call: TRBV13
d_call: NA
clone_size: NA
cdr3_length: 13

cdr3_nt: TGTGCCAGTCGGGACAGGGTGGGTGGGGCCAACGTCCTGACTTTC
cdr3_aa: CASRDRVGGANVLTF
j_call: TRBJ2-6
v_call: TRBV19
d_call: TRBD1
clone_size: NA
cdr3_length: 15

cdr3_nt: TGCGCCAGCAGCTGGGGGACAGAGGATGGCTACACCTTC
cdr3_aa: CASSWGTEDGYTF
j_call: TRBJ1-2
v_call: TRBV5-1
d_call: TRBD1
clone_size: NA
cdr3_length: 13

cdr3_nt: TGTGCCAGCAGCTTAAGTTCCCCAGGGGGGAACATTCAGTACTTC
cdr3_aa: CASSLSSPGGNIQYF
j_call: TRBJ2-4
v_call: TRBV7-8
d_call: NA
clone_size: NA
cdr3_length: 15

cdr3_nt: TGTGCCAGCATGGGGTACCGGGAGCTGTTTTTT
cdr3_aa: CASMGYRELFF
j_call: TRBJ2-2
v_call: TRBV2
d_call: NA
clone_size: NA
cdr3_length: 11

cdr3_nt: TGTGCCAGCAGCTTGGACGGGACAGGGATGGGTGGCTACACCTTC
cdr3_aa: CASSLDGTGMGGYTF
j_call: TRBJ1-2
v_call: TRBV5-8
d_call: TRBD1
clone_size: NA
cdr3_length: 15

cdr3_nt: TGTGCCAGCAGCTTAATAGGGATAGATGGTGGCTACACCTTC
cdr3_aa: CASSLIGIDGGYTF
j_call: TRBJ1-2
v_call: TRBV7-2
d_call: NA
clone_size: NA
cdr3_length: 14

cdr3_nt: TGTGCCAGCAGCCAAGAGAGCACTAGCGGCTACAATGAGCAGTTCTTC
cdr3_aa: CASSQESTSGYNEQFF
j_call: TRBJ2-1
v_call: TRBV4-2
d_call: TRBD2
clone_size: NA
cdr3_length: 16

cdr3_nt: TGCAGCGTTGCGGGCCAAGATACGCAGTATTTT
cdr3_aa: CSVAGQDTQYF
j_call: TRBJ2-3
v_call: TRBV29-1
d_call: NA
clone_size: NA
cdr3_length: 11

cdr3_nt: TGTGCCAGTAGTAAAGAGTTGGGGGGCGTGTACGAGCAGTACTTC
cdr3_aa: CASSKELGGVYEQYF
j_call: TRBJ2-7
v_call: TRBV19
d_call: NA
clone_size: NA
cdr3_length: 15

cdr3_nt: TGTGCCAGCAGCCCGGCCAGCGGGGGGCGCAATGAGCAGTTCTTC
cdr3_aa: CASSPASGGRNEQFF
j_call: TRBJ2-1
v_call: TRBV7-9
d_call: TRBD2
clone_size: few
cdr3_length: 15

cdr3_nt: TGTGCCAGCAGCGTAGTCGGGACTACCAACAATGAGCAGTTCTTC
cdr3_aa: CASSVVGTTNNEQFF
j_call: TRBJ2-1
v_call: TRBV9
d_call: TRBD2
clone_size: NA
cdr3_length: 15

cdr3_nt: TGTGCCACCAGGATCTCGAGTACAGGGTCGGGCGGCTACACCTTC
cdr3_aa: CATRISSTGSGGYTF
j_call: TRBJ1-2
v_call: TRBV5-5
d_call: NA
clone_size: NA
cdr3_length: 15

cdr3_nt: TGCACCAGCAGCCAAGTTTCGGGGTTTCAAGAGACCCAGTACTTC
cdr3_aa: CTSSQVSGFQETQYF
j_call: TRBJ2-5
v_call: TRBV1
d_call: NA
clone_size: NA
cdr3_length: 15

cdr3_nt: TGTGCCAGCAGCTTAGGGCAGGGGGCTGACACAGATACGCAGTATTTT
cdr3_aa: CASSLGQGADTDTQYF
j_call: TRBJ2-3
v_call: TRBV11-2
d_call: TRBD1
clone_size: NA
cdr3_length: 16

cdr3_nt: TGTGCCAGCTCACCATCCCGGGACAGGTCCTACGAGCAGTACTTC
cdr3_aa: CASSPSRDRSYEQYF
j_call: TRBJ2-7
v_call: TRBV18
d_call: TRBD1
clone_size: NA
cdr3_length: 15

cdr3_nt: TGTGCCAGCGGGTGGTTTAGCACAGATACGCAGTATTTT
cdr3_aa: CASGWFSTDTQYF
j_call: TRBJ2-3
v_call: TRBV27
d_call: NA
clone_size: NA
cdr3_length: 13

cdr3_nt: TGTGCCAGCAGCCTTACAGGGAAAATTCCGAGTACGCAGTATTTT
cdr3_aa: CASSLTGKIPSTQYF
j_call: TRBJ2-3
v_call: TRBV5-6
d_call: NA
clone_size: once
cdr3_length: 15

cdr3_nt: TGTGCCAGCAGCTTATACGCCGCCGTGAACACTGAAGCTTTCTTT
cdr3_aa: CASSLYAAVNTEAFF
j_call: TRBJ1-1
v_call: TRBV11-1
d_call: NA
clone_size: NA
cdr3_length: 15

cdr3_nt: TGTGCCAGCAGCTTCCAATCCTACGAGCAGTACTTC
cdr3_aa: CASSFQSYEQYF
j_call: TRBJ2-7
v_call: TRBV11-2
d_call: NA
clone_size: NA
cdr3_length: 12

cdr3_nt: TGTGCCAGCAGCTTAACGTTCGCGAACACCGGGGAGCTGTTTTTT
cdr3_aa: CASSLTFANTGELFF
j_call: TRBJ2-2
v_call: TRBV5-6
d_call: NA
clone_size: once
cdr3_length: 15

cdr3_nt: TGTGCCAGCAGTGACTCCGGGAGCAAAATTAAGTACTTC
cdr3_aa: CASSDSGSKIKYF
j_call: TRBJ2-5
v_call: TRBV2
d_call: NA
clone_size: NA
cdr3_length: 13

cdr3_nt: TGTGCCAGCAGCAAACCCATCGAGGCTCGGAGCTTCTACGAGCAGTACTTC
cdr3_aa: CASSKPIEARSFYEQYF
j_call: TRBJ2-7
v_call: TRBV21-1
d_call: NA
clone_size: NA
cdr3_length: 17